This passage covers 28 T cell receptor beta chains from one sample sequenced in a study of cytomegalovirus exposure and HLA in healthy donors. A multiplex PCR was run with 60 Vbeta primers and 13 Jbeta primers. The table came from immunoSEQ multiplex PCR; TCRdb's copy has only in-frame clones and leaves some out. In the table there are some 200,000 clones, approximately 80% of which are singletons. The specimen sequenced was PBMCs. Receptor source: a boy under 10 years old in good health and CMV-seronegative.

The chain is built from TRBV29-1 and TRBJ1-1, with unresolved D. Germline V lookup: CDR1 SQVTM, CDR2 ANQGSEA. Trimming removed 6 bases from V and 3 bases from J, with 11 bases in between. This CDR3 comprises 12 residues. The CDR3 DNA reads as TGCAGCGTAGGACTATCATACACTGAAGCTTTCTTT. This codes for CSVGLSYTEAFF.

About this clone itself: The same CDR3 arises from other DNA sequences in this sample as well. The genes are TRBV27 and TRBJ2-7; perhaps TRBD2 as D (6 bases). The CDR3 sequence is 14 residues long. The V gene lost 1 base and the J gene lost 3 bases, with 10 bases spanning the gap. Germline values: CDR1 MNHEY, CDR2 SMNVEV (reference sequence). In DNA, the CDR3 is TGTGCCAGCAGTTTATTAGCCGGGAGCTACGAGCAGTACTTC. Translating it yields CASSLLAGSYEQYF.

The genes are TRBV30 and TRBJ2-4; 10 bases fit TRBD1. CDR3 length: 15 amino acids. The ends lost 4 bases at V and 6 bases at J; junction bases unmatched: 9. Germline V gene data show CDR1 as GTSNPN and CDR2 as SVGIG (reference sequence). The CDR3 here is CAWTRQGAFSNIQYF. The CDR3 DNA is TGTGCCTGGACTAGACAGGGGGCTTTTTCAAACATTCAGTACTTC.

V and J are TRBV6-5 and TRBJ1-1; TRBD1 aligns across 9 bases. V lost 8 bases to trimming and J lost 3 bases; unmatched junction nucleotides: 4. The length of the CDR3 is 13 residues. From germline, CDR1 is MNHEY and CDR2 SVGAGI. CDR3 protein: CASGWTGDTEAFF. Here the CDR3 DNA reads TGTGCCAGCGGATGGACAGGGGACACTGAAGCTTTCTTT.

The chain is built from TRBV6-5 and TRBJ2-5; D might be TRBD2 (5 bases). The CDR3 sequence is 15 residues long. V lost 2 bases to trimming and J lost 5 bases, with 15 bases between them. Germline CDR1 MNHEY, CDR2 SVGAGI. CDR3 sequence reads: CASSYAGDTGETQYF. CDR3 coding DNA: TGTGCCAGCAGTTACGCCGGAGACACGGGGGAGACCCAGTACTTC.

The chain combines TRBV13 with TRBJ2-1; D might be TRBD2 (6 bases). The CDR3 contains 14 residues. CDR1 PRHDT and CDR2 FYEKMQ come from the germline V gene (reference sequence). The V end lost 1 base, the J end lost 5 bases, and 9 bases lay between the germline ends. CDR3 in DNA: TGTGCCAGCAGCTTAGTAGCGGAAAACAATGAGCAGTTCTTC. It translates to CASSLVAENNEQFF.

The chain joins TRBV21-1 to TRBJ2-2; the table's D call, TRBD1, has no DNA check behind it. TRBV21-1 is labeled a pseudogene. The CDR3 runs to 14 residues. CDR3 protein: CASSDREDTGELFF. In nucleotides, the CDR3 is TGTGCCAGCAGCGACAGGGAGGACACCGGGGAGCTGTTTTTT.

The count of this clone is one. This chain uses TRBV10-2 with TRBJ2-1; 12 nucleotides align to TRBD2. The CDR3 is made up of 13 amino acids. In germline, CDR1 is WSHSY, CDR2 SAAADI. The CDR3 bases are TGCGGAATAAGACTAGCGGGAGCCAATGAGCAGTTCTTC. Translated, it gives CGIRLAGANEQFF.

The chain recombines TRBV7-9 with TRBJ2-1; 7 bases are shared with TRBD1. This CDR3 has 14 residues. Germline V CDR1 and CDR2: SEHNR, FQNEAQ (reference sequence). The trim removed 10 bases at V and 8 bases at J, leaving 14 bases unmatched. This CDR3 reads CANTGDVVWDEQFF. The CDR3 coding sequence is TGTGCCAACACAGGGGACGTTGTATGGGATGAGCAGTTCTTC.

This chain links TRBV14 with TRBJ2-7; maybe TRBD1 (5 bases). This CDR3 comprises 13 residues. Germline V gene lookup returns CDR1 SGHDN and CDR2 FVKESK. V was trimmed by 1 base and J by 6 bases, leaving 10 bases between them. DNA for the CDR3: TGTGCCAGCAGCCAAGGGCAGGGTGGCGAGCAGTACTTC. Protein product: CASSQGQGGEQYF. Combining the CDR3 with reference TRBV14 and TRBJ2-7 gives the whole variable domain EAGVTQFPSHSVIEKGQTVTLRCDPISGHDNLYWYRRVMGKEIKFLLHFVKESKQDESGMPNNRFLAERTGGTYSTLKVQPAELEDSGVYFCASSQGQGGEQYFGPGTRLTVT.

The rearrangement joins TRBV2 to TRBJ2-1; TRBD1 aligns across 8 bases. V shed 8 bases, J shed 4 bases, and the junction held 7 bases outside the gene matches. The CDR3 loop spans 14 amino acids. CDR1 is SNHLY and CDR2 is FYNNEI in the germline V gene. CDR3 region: CASDRGQAYNEQFF. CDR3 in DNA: TGTGCCAGCGACCGGGGACAGGCGTACAATGAGCAGTTCTTC.

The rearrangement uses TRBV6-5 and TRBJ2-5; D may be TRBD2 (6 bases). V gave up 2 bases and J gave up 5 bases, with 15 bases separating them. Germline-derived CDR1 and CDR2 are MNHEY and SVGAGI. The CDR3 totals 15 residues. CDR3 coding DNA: TGTGCCAGCAGTTACCTATCGCGGGGAAAGGAGACCCAGTACTTC. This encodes CASSYLSRGKETQYF.

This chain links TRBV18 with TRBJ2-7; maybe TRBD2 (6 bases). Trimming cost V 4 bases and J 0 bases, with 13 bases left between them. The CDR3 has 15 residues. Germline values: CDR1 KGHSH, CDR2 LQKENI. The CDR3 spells CASSLSGGSSYEQYF. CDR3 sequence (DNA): TGTGCCAGCTCACTTAGCGGAGGAAGCTCCTACGAGCAGTACTTC.

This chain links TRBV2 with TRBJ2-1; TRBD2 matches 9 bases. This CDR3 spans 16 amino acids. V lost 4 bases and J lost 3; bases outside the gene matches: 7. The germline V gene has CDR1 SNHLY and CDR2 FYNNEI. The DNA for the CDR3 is TGTGCCAGCAGTGCGGCTAGCGGGGAAATCTACAATGAGCAGTTCTTC. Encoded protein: CASSAASGEIYNEQFF.

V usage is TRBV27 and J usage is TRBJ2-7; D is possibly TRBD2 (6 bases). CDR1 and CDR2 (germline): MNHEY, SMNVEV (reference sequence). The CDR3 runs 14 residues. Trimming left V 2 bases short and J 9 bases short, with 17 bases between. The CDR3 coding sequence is TGTGCCAGCAGTTTACAAGCGGGTGCACCAGGGCAGTACTTC. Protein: CASSLQAGAPGQYF.

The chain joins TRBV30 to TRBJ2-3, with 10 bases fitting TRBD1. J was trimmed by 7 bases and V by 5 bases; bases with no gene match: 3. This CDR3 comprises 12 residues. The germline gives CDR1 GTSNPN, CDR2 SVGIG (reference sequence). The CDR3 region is CAWDRGPHTQYF. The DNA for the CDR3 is TGTGCCTGGGACAGGGGGCCACATACGCAGTATTTT.

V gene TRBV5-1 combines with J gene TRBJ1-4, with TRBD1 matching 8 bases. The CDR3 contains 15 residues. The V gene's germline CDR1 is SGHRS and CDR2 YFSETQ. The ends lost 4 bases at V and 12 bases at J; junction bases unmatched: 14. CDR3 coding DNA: TGCGCCAGCAGCATCCGGACAGGGCCCTTGAATGAACTGTTTTTT. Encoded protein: CASSIRTGPLNELFF.

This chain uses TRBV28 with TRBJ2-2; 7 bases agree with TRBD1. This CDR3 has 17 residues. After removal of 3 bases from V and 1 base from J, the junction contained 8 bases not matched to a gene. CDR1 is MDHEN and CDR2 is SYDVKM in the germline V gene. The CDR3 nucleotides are TGTGCCAGCAGTTTCAGGCCAGGGGGTAGGAACACCGGGGAGCTGTTTTTT. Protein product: CASSFRPGGRNTGELFF. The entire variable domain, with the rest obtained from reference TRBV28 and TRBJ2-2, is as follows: DVKVTQSSRYLVKRTGEKVFLECVQDMDHENMFWYRQDPGLGLRLIYFSYDVKMKEKGDIPEGYSVSREKKERFSLILESASTNQTSMYLCASSFRPGGRNTGELFFGEGSRLTVL.

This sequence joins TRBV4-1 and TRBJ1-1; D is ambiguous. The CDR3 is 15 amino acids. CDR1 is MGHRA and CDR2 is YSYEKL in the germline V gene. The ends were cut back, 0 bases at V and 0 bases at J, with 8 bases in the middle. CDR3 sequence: CASSQDLLMNTEAFF. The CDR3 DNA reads TGCGCCAGCAGCCAAGATCTCCTAATGAACACTGAAGCTTTCTTT.

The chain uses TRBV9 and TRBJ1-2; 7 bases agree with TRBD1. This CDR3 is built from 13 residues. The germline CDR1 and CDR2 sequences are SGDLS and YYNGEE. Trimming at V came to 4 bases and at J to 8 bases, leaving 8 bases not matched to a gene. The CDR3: CASSSYRGEGYTF. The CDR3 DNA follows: TGTGCCAGCAGCTCCTACAGGGGCGAGGGCTACACCTTC.

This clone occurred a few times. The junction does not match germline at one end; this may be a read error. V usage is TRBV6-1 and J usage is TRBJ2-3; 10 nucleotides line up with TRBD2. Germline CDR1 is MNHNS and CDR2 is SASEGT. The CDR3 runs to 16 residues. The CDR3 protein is CASTESGGGRTDTQYF. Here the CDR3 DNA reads TGTGCCAGCACTGAAAGCGGGGGGGGGCGCACAGATACGCAGTATTTT.

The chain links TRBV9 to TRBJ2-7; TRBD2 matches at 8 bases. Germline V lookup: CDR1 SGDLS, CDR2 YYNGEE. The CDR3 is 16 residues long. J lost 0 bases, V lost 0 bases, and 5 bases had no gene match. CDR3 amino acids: CASSVGSGSGSYEQYF. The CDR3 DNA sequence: TGTGCCAGCAGCGTAGGAAGCGGGAGCGGCTCCTACGAGCAGTACTTC.

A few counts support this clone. CDR3 nucleotide sequence: TGTGCCAGCAGTCCTCCCAGCGGGGGCGGGGAGACCCAGTACTTC. Translated: CASSPPSGGGETQYF. The rearrangement uses TRBV6-4 and TRBJ2-5; 8 bases are a match to TRBD2. The CDR3 runs to 15 residues. With V trimmed by 5 bases and J by 5 bases, 10 bases remained unmatched. The germline gives CDR1 MRHNA, CDR2 SNTAGT.

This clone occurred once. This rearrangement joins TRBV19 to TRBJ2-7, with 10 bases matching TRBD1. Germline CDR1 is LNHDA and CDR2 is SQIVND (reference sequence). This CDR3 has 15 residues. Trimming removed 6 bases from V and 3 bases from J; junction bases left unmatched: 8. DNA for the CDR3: TGTGCCAGTAGCAGGGACGGGACAGGGGACTACGAGCAGTACTTC. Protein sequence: CASSRDGTGDYEQYF.

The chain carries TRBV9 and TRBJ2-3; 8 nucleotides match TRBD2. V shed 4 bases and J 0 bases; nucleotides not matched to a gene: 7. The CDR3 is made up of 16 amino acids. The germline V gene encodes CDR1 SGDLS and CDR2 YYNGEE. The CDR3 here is CASSIGLARSTDTQYF. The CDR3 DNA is TGTGCCAGCAGCATCGGACTAGCTAGGAGCACAGATACGCAGTATTTT.

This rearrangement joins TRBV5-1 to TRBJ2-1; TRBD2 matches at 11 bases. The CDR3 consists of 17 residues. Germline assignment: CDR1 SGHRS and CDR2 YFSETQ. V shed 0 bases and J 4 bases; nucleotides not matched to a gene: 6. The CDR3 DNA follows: TGCGCCAGCAGCTTGGATGGGACTAGCGGCTATTACAATGAGCAGTTCTTC. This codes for CASSLDGTSGYYNEQFF.

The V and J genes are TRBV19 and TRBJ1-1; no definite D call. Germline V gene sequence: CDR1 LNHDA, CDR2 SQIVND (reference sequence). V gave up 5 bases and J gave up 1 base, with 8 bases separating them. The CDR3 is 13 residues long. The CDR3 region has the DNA TGTGCCAGTAGTGTTAACAGGAACACTGAAGCTTTCTTT. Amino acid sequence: CASSVNRNTEAFF.

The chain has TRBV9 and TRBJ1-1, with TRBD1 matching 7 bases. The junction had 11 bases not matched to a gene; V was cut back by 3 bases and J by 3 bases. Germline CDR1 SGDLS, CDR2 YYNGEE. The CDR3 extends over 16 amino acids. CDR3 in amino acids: CASSGLIRGRYTEAFF. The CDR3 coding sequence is TGTGCCAGCAGCGGCCTGATCAGGGGGAGGTACACTGAAGCTTTCTTT.